This T cell receptor (beta chain) stems from a study of blood T cell repertoires in COVID-19. Looking at the study overall: Whether acute or convalescent, the COVID-19 samples came from the United States, Italy and Spain. PBMCs, B-cell-depleted T cells, or T cells provided the cDNA or gDNA that made up the material.

The repertoire was sequenced with immunoSEQ multiplex PCR; TCRdb's copy has only in-frame clones and lacks some. The sample records about 100,000 clones, about 88% being singletons. Trimming cost V 3 bases and J 1 base; bases outside gene matches: 6. The CDR3 totals 16 residues. Germline V gene data show CDR1 as MDHEN and CDR2 as SYDVKM. The J gene is TRBJ2-3, the V gene TRBV28; 8 bases agree with TRBD1. The material sequenced was peripheral blood. The sequence was obtained from a man older than 75 with acute or convalescent COVID-19. CDR3 region: CASSFRTGTRTDTQYF. DNA for the CDR3: TGTGCCAGCAGTTTTAGGACAGGGACCCGCACAGATACGCAGTATTTT.